The 25 T cell receptor beta chains below were found in one sample sequenced in a study of blood T cell repertoires in COVID-19. The assay was immunoSEQ multiplex PCR, and TCRdb's table has in-frame clones only and misses some. The table lists approximately 220,000 clones, about 83% of them singletons. Sequenced input: PBMCs or T cells enriched from blood (not recorded which). These receptors came from a woman between 50 and 59 years old who had been exposed to COVID-19.

The chain uses TRBV9 and TRBJ1-1; D might be TRBD1 (6 bases). The CDR3 loop spans 15 amino acids. Deletions cut 6 bases from V and 5 bases from J, with 20 bases between. From germline, CDR1 is SGDLS and CDR2 YYNGEE. In nucleotides, the CDR3 is TGTGCCAGCACCCCTCTCTGGGGGGGGCATACTGAAGCTTTCTTT. It encodes CASTPLWGGHTEAFF.

This clone was seen only a few times. This chain links TRBV6-4 with TRBJ2-2; a weak D match, TRBD2 (5 bases). This CDR3 contains 14 residues. Trimming left V 3 bases short and J 6 bases short, with 11 bases between. Germline assignment: CDR1 MRHNA and CDR2 SNTAGT. The CDR3 DNA is TGTGCCAGCAGTGAAAGGGAGTCCGCCGGGGAGCTGTTTTTT. Residues: CASSERESAGELFF.

The chain employs TRBV19 and TRBJ1-1, with TRBD1 identical over 8 bases. The CDR3 runs to 14 residues. After removal of 6 bases from V and 1 base from J, the junction contained 4 bases not matched to a gene. Germline assignment: CDR1 LNHDA and CDR2 SQIVND (reference sequence). The CDR3 region is CASSYRGRNTEAFF. The CDR3 DNA reads TGTGCCAGTAGCTACAGGGGGAGGAACACTGAAGCTTTCTTT. Full variable domain (outside the CDR3, taken from reference TRBV19 and TRBJ1-1): DGGITQSPKYLFRKEGQNVTLSCEQNLNHDAMYWYRQDPGQGLRLIYYSQIVNDFQKGDIAEGYSVSREKKESFPLTVTSAQKNPTAFYLCASSYRGRNTEAFFGQGTRLTVV.

This clone occurred once. J is TRBJ2-3 and V is TRBV11-2; 11 bases are a match to TRBD2. Germline CDR1 reads SGHAT; CDR2 reads FQNNGV. The trim removed 4 bases at V and 2 bases at J, leaving 2 bases unmatched. The CDR3 contains 15 residues. DNA of the CDR3: TGTGCCAGCAGCTGGACTAGCGGGTACACAGATACGCAGTATTTT. Amino acid sequence: CASSWTSGYTDTQYF.

Turning to this clone: Additional DNA sequences in this sample encode the identical CDR3. The V gene is TRBV27, the J gene TRBJ1-4; D not resolved. V lost 5 bases, J lost 8 bases, and 9 bases lay in between. Germline loops: CDR1 MNHEY, CDR2 SMNVEV (reference sequence). The CDR3 sequence is 12 residues long. CDR3 DNA: TGTGCCAGCAGTCTCCGCGGGGAAAAACTGTTTTTT. Protein product: CASSLRGEKLFF.

This rearrangement joins TRBV11-2 to TRBJ1-2; 7 bases are shared with TRBD1. V trimming: 6 bases; J trimming: 8 bases; junction bases outside the gene matches: 6. Germline CDR1 and CDR2: SGHAT and FQNNGV. The CDR3 consists of 12 residues. The CDR3 reads CASSEQGRGYTF. CDR3 DNA: TGTGCCAGCAGTGAACAGGGGCGAGGCTACACCTTC.

The chain employs TRBV7-2 and TRBJ2-2; D possibly corresponds to TRBD2 (7 bases). The CDR3 extends over 14 amino acids. V lost 2 bases and J lost 6, with 10 bases in between. Germline V gene lookup returns CDR1 SGHTA and CDR2 FQGNSA. CDR3 in amino acids: CASSLLGGAGELFF. CDR3 in DNA: TGTGCCAGCAGCTTATTAGGGGGGGCCGGGGAGCTGTTTTTT.

The rearrangement joins TRBV6-1 to TRBJ2-1, with D possibly being TRBD1 (5 bases). This CDR3 comprises 15 residues. The V and J ends lost 2 bases and 2 bases respectively, with 10 bases between them. Germline-derived CDR1 and CDR2 are MNHNS and SASEGT. This chain's CDR3 is CASSEPGKAYNEQFF. Here the CDR3 DNA reads TGTGCCAGCAGTGAACCAGGGAAGGCCTACAATGAGCAGTTCTTC.

The sample holds one count of this clone. The chain uses TRBV28 and TRBJ1-6; TRBD1 aligns across 9 bases. V lost 7 bases to trimming and J lost 3 bases; unmatched junction nucleotides: 4. CDR1 MDHEN and CDR2 SYDVKM come from the germline V gene. CDR3 length equals 15 residues. CDR3 loop: CASIADRGYNSPLHF. Here the CDR3 DNA reads TGTGCCAGCATTGCGGACAGGGGCTATAATTCACCCCTCCACTTT.

This clone was detected only once. The chain carries TRBV7-8 and TRBJ1-2, with 7 positions matching TRBD1. Trimming at V came to 0 bases and at J to 2 bases, leaving 0 bases not matched to a gene. The CDR3 is made up of 14 amino acids. Per germline, CDR1 SGHVS and CDR2 FQNEAQ. DNA of the CDR3: TGTGCCAGCAGCTTAGCGGGACAGAACTATGGCTACACCTTC. Translated, it gives CASSLAGQNYGYTF.

The chain joins TRBV6-5 to TRBJ1-4, with a possible D match to TRBD1 (6 bases). Per the germline V gene, CDR1 is MNHEY and CDR2 is SVGAGI. The length of the CDR3 is 15 residues. Between the trimmed V and J ends, which lost 5 bases and 6 bases, there was a span of 16 bases. The CDR3 nucleotides are TGTGCCAGCAGTACCGGGACACTTATGGATGAAAAACTGTTTTTT. It is translated as CASSTGTLMDEKLFF.

This rearrangement joins TRBV5-4 to TRBJ2-3; 10 bases align to TRBD1. Germline V gene data show CDR1 as SGHNT and CDR2 as YYREEE (reference sequence). V lost 3 bases and J lost 6; bases outside the gene matches: 4. CDR3 length equals 14 residues. The CDR3 nucleotides read TGTGCCAGCAGCTCGGGACAGGGGCTGGATACGCAGTATTTT. Residues: CASSSGQGLDTQYF.

The chain links TRBV5-1 to TRBJ2-7; D is unclear. Looked up from germline, CDR1 is SGHRS and CDR2 is YFSETQ. The CDR3 runs to 15 residues. V was pared by 0 bases and J by 3 bases, with 13 bases between. The CDR3 sequence: CASSLVESPGYEQYF. CDR3 DNA: TGCGCCAGCAGCTTGGTAGAGTCCCCTGGCTACGAGCAGTACTTC.

The gene calls are TRBV4-1 and TRBJ1-1, with TRBD1 as a possible D gene (6 bases). V lost 4 bases and J 4 bases, leaving 13 bases between the germline ends. The length of the CDR3 is 14 residues. Looked up from germline, CDR1 is MGHRA and CDR2 is YSYEKL. The CDR3 sequence is CASSLNRVGTEAFF. As DNA, the CDR3 is TGCGCCAGCAGCCTTAACAGGGTGGGCACTGAAGCTTTCTTT.

The V and J genes are TRBV7-2 and TRBJ2-2; 11 positions match TRBD2. Unmatched junction bases numbered 10, after V lost 1 base and J lost 3 bases. Germline CDR1 SGHTA, CDR2 FQGNSA. The CDR3 is made up of 19 amino acids. The chain's CDR3 is CASSLGPTSGVGYTGELFF. In nucleotides, the CDR3 is TGTGCCAGCAGCTTAGGCCCGACTAGCGGGGTCGGGTACACCGGGGAGCTGTTTTTT.

The chain carries TRBV3-1 (or the pseudogene TRBV3-2) and TRBJ1-1; D is possibly TRBD1 (5 bases). Trimming left V 5 bases short and J 5 bases short, with 12 bases between. Germline-derived CDR1 and CDR2 are LGHDT and YNNKEL (reference sequence). This CDR3 comprises 13 residues. CDR3: CASSSRAGTEAFF. The CDR3 DNA follows: TGTGCCAGCAGCTCCCGGGCAGGGACTGAAGCTTTCTTT.

The V call is TRBV19, the J call TRBJ1-5, with 9 nucleotides matching TRBD1. J was trimmed by 4 bases and V by 8 bases; bases with no gene match: 9. The CDR3 is 15 amino acids. Germline values: CDR1 LNHDA, CDR2 SQIVND (reference sequence). DNA for the CDR3: TGTGCCAGTGTCCCGGGACAGGGACTTAATCAGCCCCAGCATTTT. Its translation is CASVPGQGLNQPQHF.

The chain uses TRBV24-1 and TRBJ1-1; D gene uncertain. This CDR3 comprises 13 residues. The V gene's germline CDR1 is KGHDR and CDR2 SFDVKD. Between the trimmed V and J ends, which lost 4 bases and 7 bases, there was a span of 12 bases. The CDR3 loop reads CATSESQRSEAFF. The DNA of the CDR3 is TGTGCCACCAGTGAGAGCCAAAGAAGTGAAGCTTTCTTT.

The CDR3 loop reads CATTPGQAGGSNYGYTF. The CDR3 region has the DNA TGTGCCACAACTCCCGGCCAGGCAGGGGGATCTAACTATGGCTACACCTTC. This chain connects TRBV15 to TRBJ1-2; 7 positions agree with TRBD1. This CDR3 comprises 17 residues. Germline loops: CDR1 LNHNV, CDR2 YYDKDF (reference sequence). V lost 9 bases and J lost 0; bases outside the gene matches: 16.

This clone came up a few times. The V call is TRBV18, the J call TRBJ1-1; D not resolved. Germline V gene lookup returns CDR1 KGHSH and CDR2 LQKENI. The CDR3 sequence is 13 residues long. The ends were cut back, 3 bases at V and 5 bases at J, with 10 bases in the middle. The CDR3 DNA is TGTGCCAGCTCACCGAAAGCCGGGACTGAAGCTTTCTTT. Its protein product is CASSPKAGTEAFF.

This clone was seen only once. The V and J genes are TRBV15 and TRBJ2-3, with a possible D match to TRBD2 (6 bases). Trimming removed 8 bases at V and 5 bases at J, with 14 bases between. This CDR3 has 13 amino acids. CDR1 and CDR2 from the germline V gene are LNHNV and YYDKDF (reference sequence). CDR3 sequence: CATEPHGGDTQYF. Here the CDR3 DNA reads TGTGCCACCGAGCCCCACGGGGGAGATACGCAGTATTTT.

The chain is built from TRBV3-1 (or the pseudogene TRBV3-2) and TRBJ2-1; TRBD1 aligns across 9 bases. The ends lost 2 bases at V and 2 bases at J; junction bases unmatched: 22. The germline V gene encodes CDR1 LGHDT and CDR2 YNNKEL (reference sequence). This CDR3 has 22 amino acids. CDR3: CASSQTPKGTGNLAVPYNEQFF. The CDR3 DNA reads as TGTGCCAGCAGCCAAACCCCAAAAGGGACAGGGAACCTAGCGGTTCCCTACAATGAGCAGTTCTTC.

The sample holds a few counts of this clone. The chain links TRBV29-1 to TRBJ1-1, with D perhaps matching TRBD1 (6 bases). The CDR3 is 13 amino acids. V was shortened by 0 bases and J by 3 bases, with 8 bases between the two germline ends. CDR1 SQVTM and CDR2 ANQGSEA come from the germline V gene. CDR3 nucleotides: TGCAGCGTTGAAGAGGACAGAGACACTGAAGCTTTCTTT. This translates into CSVEEDRDTEAFF.

V and J are TRBV5-1 and TRBJ2-3; TRBD2 might be the D (7 bases). The germline V and J ends were trimmed by 7 bases and 1 base, with 19 bases remaining between them. From germline, CDR1 is SGHRS and CDR2 YFSETQ. CDR3 length equals 16 residues. The CDR3 bases are TGCGCCAGCGGACTCCGGGGGGCGCTTGGCACAGATACGCAGTATTTT. Its translation is CASGLRGALGTDTQYF. The whole variable domain, filled in from reference TRBV5-1 and TRBJ2-3, reads KAGVTQTPRYLIKTRGQQVTLSCSPISGHRSVSWYQQTPGQGLQFLFEYFSETQRNKGNFPGRFSGRQFSNSRSEMNVSTLELGDSALYLCASGLRGALGTDTQYFGPGTRLTVL.

The chain joins TRBV7-9 to TRBJ1-2; TRBD1 matches 8 bases. This CDR3 has 15 residues. V lost 5 bases to trimming and J lost 3 bases; unmatched junction nucleotides: 8. Per germline, CDR1 SEHNR and CDR2 FQNEAQ (reference sequence). CDR3 DNA: TGTGCCAGCAGCCCCCCAGGGGGCCGTGACTATGGCTACACCTTC. Amino acids: CASSPPGGRDYGYTF.